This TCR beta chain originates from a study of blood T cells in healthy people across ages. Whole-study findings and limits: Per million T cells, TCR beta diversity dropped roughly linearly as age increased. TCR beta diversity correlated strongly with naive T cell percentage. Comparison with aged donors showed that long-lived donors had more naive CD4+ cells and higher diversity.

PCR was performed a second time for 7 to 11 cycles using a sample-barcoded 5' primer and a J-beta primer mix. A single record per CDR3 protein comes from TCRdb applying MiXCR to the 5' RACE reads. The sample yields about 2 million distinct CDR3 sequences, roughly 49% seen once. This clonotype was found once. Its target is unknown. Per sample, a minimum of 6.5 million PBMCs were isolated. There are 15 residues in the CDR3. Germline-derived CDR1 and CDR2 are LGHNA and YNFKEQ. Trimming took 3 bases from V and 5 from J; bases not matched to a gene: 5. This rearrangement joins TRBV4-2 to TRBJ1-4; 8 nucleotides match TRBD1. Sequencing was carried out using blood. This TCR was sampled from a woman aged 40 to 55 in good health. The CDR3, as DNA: TGTGCCAGCAGCCAGCGACAGGGGACGAATGAAAAACTGTTTTTT. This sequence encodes CASSQRQGTNEKLFF.